This entry lists 22 T cell receptor beta chains sequenced from one sample in a study of cytomegalovirus exposure and HLA in healthy donors. PCR primers comprised 60 Vbeta and 13 Jbeta primers. TCRdb keeps only in-frame clones here, not all; method: immunoSEQ multiplex PCR. The sample includes approximately 130,000 clones, approximately 86% of them seen just once. What was sequenced was PBMCs. Source of these receptors: a boy between 5 and 17 years old in good health and CMV-seronegative.

This clone was observed a handful of times. The J gene is TRBJ2-1, the V gene TRBV11-3; maybe TRBD2 (7 bases). In germline, CDR1 is SGHNT, CDR2 YENEEA. V was cut by 7 bases and J by 6 bases, with 13 bases left in between. The CDR3 is 13 residues long. CDR3 nucleotide sequence: TGTGCCAGCAAAGAGGGAGGGGGCAATGAGCAGTTCTTC. This translates into CASKEGGGNEQFF.

This clone occurred a few times. V and J are TRBV5-7 and TRBJ1-1, with D perhaps matching TRBD1 (5 bases). TRBV5-7 is treated as an ORF (open reading frame) with a function not yet certain. CDR3 size: 12 residues. V gave up 3 bases and J gave up 7 bases, with 10 bases separating them. CDR3 nucleotides: TGTGCCAGCAGCTCCAGGGAAGTTGAAGCTTTCTTT. Translated: CASSSREVEAFF.

The chain uses TRBV5-1 and TRBJ2-1, with TRBD2 matching 11 bases. Germline values: CDR1 SGHRS, CDR2 YFSETQ. This CDR3 comprises 18 residues. The ends lost 4 bases at V and 0 bases at J; junction bases unmatched: 9. DNA for the CDR3: TGCGCCAGCAGCCCCAGGGAGCTAGCGGGAGGCTCCTACAATGAGCAGTTCTTC. Translated: CASSPRELAGGSYNEQFF.

CDR3 coding DNA: TGCAGCGTTGACCGCTTACTAGCGGGTACCTACGAGCAGTACTTC. Translating gives CSVDRLLAGTYEQYF. The V gene is TRBV29-1, the J gene TRBJ2-7, with TRBD2 identical over 9 bases. V lost 3 bases and J lost 2; bases outside the gene matches: 8. Germline V gene sequence: CDR1 SQVTM, CDR2 ANQGSEA. The CDR3 runs 15 residues.

This chain links TRBV27 with TRBJ2-1; TRBD2 aligns across 9 bases. The junction had 2 bases not matched to a gene; V was cut back by 3 bases and J by 2 bases. CDR3 length: 15 amino acids. Germline V gene data show CDR1 as MNHEY and CDR2 as SMNVEV (reference sequence). CDR3 nucleotide sequence: TGTGCCAGCAGTTTCAGACTAGCGGCCTACAATGAGCAGTTCTTC. Protein: CASSFRLAAYNEQFF.

V usage is TRBV19 and J usage is TRBJ2-7; weak D call: TRBD1 (6 bases). The CDR3 spans 14 residues. Trimming left V 2 bases short and J 5 bases short, with 13 bases between. Germline V gene lookup returns CDR1 LNHDA and CDR2 SQIVND (reference sequence). CDR3 coding DNA: TGTGCCAGTAGTATAAGGGGGAGTGTCCACGAGCAGTACTTC. This gives the protein CASSIRGSVHEQYF.

V is TRBV21-1 and J is TRBJ1-2. TRBV21-1 corresponds to a pseudogene. CDR3 size: 14 residues. CDR3 protein: CASSNCPDYYGYTF. The CDR3 DNA reads as TGTGCCAGCAGCAACTGTCCCGACTACTATGGCTACACCTTC.

The chain couples TRBV19 to TRBJ1-2, with TRBD1 identical over 7 bases. After removal of 3 bases from V and 7 bases from J, the junction contained 8 bases not matched to a gene. CDR1 is LNHDA, CDR2 SQIVND, per germline (reference sequence). The CDR3 has 14 residues. The CDR3 DNA sequence: TGTGCCAGTAGTATTGAAGGGGGCGGATTTGGCTACACCTTC. Protein product: CASSIEGGGFGYTF.

J is TRBJ2-3 and V is TRBV7-2; TRBD2 matches 7 bases. The V and J ends lost 5 bases and 0 bases, in that order; junction bases with no gene match: 5. CDR1 SGHTA and CDR2 FQGNSA come from the germline V gene. The length of the CDR3 is 15 residues. Here the CDR3 reads CASSPRTSSTDTQYF. For the CDR3, the DNA is TGTGCCAGCAGCCCAAGGACTAGTAGCACAGATACGCAGTATTTT. Using reference TRBV7-2 and TRBJ2-3 for the parts outside the CDR3, the full variable domain is GAGVSQSPSNKVTEKGKDVELRCDPISGHTALYWYRQSLGQGLEFLIYFQGNSAPDKSGLPSDRFSAERTGGSVSTLTIQRTQQEDSAVYLCASSPRTSSTDTQYFGPGTRLTVL.

The J gene is TRBJ2-7, the V gene TRBV10-3, with TRBD1 matching over 7 bases. CDR1 ENHRY and CDR2 SYGVKD come from the germline V gene. This CDR3 is 11 amino acids long. Trimming removed 10 bases from V and 6 bases from J; junction bases left unmatched: 6. CDR3 DNA sequence: TGTGCCACCACAGGGGCTAGCGAGCAGTACTTC. Translated: CATTGASEQYF.

This clone was observed a handful of times. Given the absence of the conserved phenylalanine or tryptophan at the CDR3 end, a read error is likely. The DNA is omitted, as the CDR3 cannot be located on it reliably, and the CDR3 follows TCRdb's listing. The chain has TRBV6-5 and TRBJ1-6. Including both end residues, the CDR3 is 8 amino acids long. Germline CDR1 is MNHEY and CDR2 is SVGAGI. CDR3 sequence reads: CASSSTTG.

V gene TRBV7-6 combines with J gene TRBJ2-7, with 7 nucleotides matching TRBD1. The CDR3 length is 14 residues. From germline, CDR1 is SGHVS and CDR2 FNYEAQ. Germline trimming cut 5 bases from V and 2 bases from J; bases unmatched to any gene: 6. This chain's CDR3 is CASSGGQPAYEQYF. The CDR3 region has the DNA TGTGCCAGCAGCGGGGGACAGCCGGCCTACGAGCAGTACTTC.

The chain links TRBV4-2 to TRBJ2-7; a possible D gene is TRBD1 (5 bases). Trimming left V 4 bases short and J 7 bases short, with 17 bases between. The CDR3 extends over 14 amino acids. In germline, CDR1 is LGHNA, CDR2 YNFKEQ. CDR3 bases: TGTGCCAGCAGCCCATCAGGGATGCTCCGTGAGCAGTACTTC. Amino acid sequence: CASSPSGMLREQYF.

The chain has TRBV5-1 and TRBJ1-5; D unclear. CDR1 and CDR2 (germline): SGHRS, YFSETQ. The CDR3 consists of 14 residues. V was cut by 0 bases and J by 5 bases, with 9 bases left in between. This chain's CDR3 is CASSLGGLDQPQHF. DNA for the CDR3: TGCGCCAGCAGCTTGGGAGGGCTAGATCAGCCCCAGCATTTT.

The chain employs TRBV7-9 and TRBJ1-1; 10 positions match TRBD1. CDR3 length equals 16 residues. Trimming took 2 bases from V and 3 from J; bases not matched to a gene: 6. Germline V gene sequence: CDR1 SEHNR, CDR2 FQNEAQ (reference sequence). DNA for the CDR3: TGTGCCAGCAGCTTACTTGGACAGGGGGACGACACTGAAGCTTTCTTT. Translated, it gives CASSLLGQGDDTEAFF.

This chain connects TRBV5-1 to TRBJ2-5; TRBD1 aligns across 7 bases. The closer fit of TRBJ2-7 to the DNA end suggests the J call may be wrong. This CDR3 contains 12 residues. Per the germline V gene, CDR1 is SGHRS and CDR2 is YFSETQ. The CDR3 is CASGTDSYEQYF. Written as DNA, the CDR3 is TGCGCCAGCGGGACAGACTCCTACGAGCAGTACTTC.

This chain connects TRBV2 to TRBJ2-7; D gene unclear. Germline CDR1 and CDR2: SNHLY and FYNNEI. This CDR3 is 10 amino acids long. V was cut by 3 bases and J by 7 bases, with 4 bases left in between. CDR3 nucleotide sequence: TGTGCCAGCAGTGATAGAGAGCAGTACTTC. It is translated as CASSDREQYF.

This rearrangement joins TRBV7-3 to TRBJ2-3; D unclear. Trimming shortened V by 2 bases and J by 0 bases, and 9 bases separated the two germline ends. Germline assignment: CDR1 SGHTA and CDR2 FQGTGA. The CDR3 sequence is 15 residues long. The CDR3 reads CASSLRPTSTDTQYF. The CDR3 coding sequence is TGTGCCAGCAGCTTACGTCCGACTAGCACAGATACGCAGTATTTT.

In its sample, this clone was seen once. The chain has TRBV19 and TRBJ1-2, with D tentatively TRBD1 (6 bases). V was shortened by 6 bases and J by 4 bases, with 12 bases between the two germline ends. The length of the CDR3 is 13 residues. CDR1 is LNHDA, CDR2 SQIVND, per germline (reference sequence). The CDR3 loop is CASSPDRSYGYTF. In DNA form, the CDR3 reads TGTGCCAGTAGCCCGGACAGAAGCTATGGCTACACCTTC.

The rearrangement uses TRBV5-4 and TRBJ2-3, with 11 nucleotides matching TRBD2. Germline V gene sequence: CDR1 SGHNT, CDR2 YYREEE (reference sequence). The CDR3 spans 16 residues. Losses at the gene ends were 1 base for V and 4 bases for J; bases not matched to a gene: 5. The CDR3 sequence: CASSLSTSGSADTQYF. CDR3 bases: TGTGCCAGCAGCTTGAGTACTAGCGGGAGTGCAGATACGCAGTATTTT.

The chain has TRBV7-9 and TRBJ2-1, with 7 nucleotides matching TRBD2. V shed 1 base, J shed 4 bases, and the junction held 7 bases outside the gene matches. The CDR3 length is 16 residues. Germline values: CDR1 SEHNR, CDR2 FQNEAQ (reference sequence). CDR3 DNA: TGTGCCAGCAGCTTAGGCCCTAGCGGACTGTACAATGAGCAGTTCTTC. It yields the protein CASSLGPSGLYNEQFF. Full variable domain (rest looked up from reference TRBV7-9 and TRBJ2-1): DTGVSQNPRHKITKRGQNVTFRCDPISEHNRLYWYRQTLGQGPEFLTYFQNEAQLEKSRLLSDRFSAERPKGSFSTLEIQRTEQGDSAMYLCASSLGPSGLYNEQFFGPGTRLTVL.

This chain uses TRBV5-1 with TRBJ1-4; D remains ambiguous. V was clipped by 1 base and J by 5 bases, with 18 bases between them. Germline-derived CDR1 and CDR2 are SGHRS and YFSETQ. The CDR3 runs 17 residues. CDR3 coding DNA: TGCGCCAGCAGCTTGAGAGGGAAGGAACATCAAAATGAAAAACTGTTTTTT. This gives the protein CASSLRGKEHQNEKLFF.